This is a list of T cell receptor beta chains from one sample in a study of CD8 T cells in ankylosing spondylitis. TCRdb independently ran MiXCR on the 5' RACE reads; one entry per CDR3 protein. Here the sample spans some 800,000 distinct CDR3 sequences, around 11% being singletons. Material: blood, either unsorted or a sorted T cell fraction (not recorded which). The receptors derive from a male donor with ankylosing spondylitis. Each CDR3 is given with its conserved first and last residue.

V gene	J gene	CDR3 protein
TRBV7-7	TRBJ1-1	CASSATLNTEAFF
TRBV12-3/TRBV12-4	TRBJ2-5	CASSFLPGGNQETQYF
TRBV4-2	TRBJ2-5	CASSQDPRQTQYF
TRBV12-3/TRBV12-4	TRBJ2-1	CASSPEGLAGHNEQFF
TRBV7-2	TRBJ2-7	CASSLGPSSVYEQYF
TRBV20-1	TRBJ2-3	CSARDLIRGTDTQYF
TRBV7-2	TRBJ1-1	CASGTDGNTEAFF
TRBV5-1	TRBJ1-1	CASREGTALIGNTEAFF
TRBV18	TRBJ1-1	CASSPPSAGNTEAFF
TRBV5-1	TRBJ1-6	CASSYGQMDSPLHF
TRBV20-1	TRBJ1-2	CSARVGQVLYGYTF
TRBV6-5	TRBJ1-2	CASSSTGYGYTF
TRBV6-1	TRBJ2-7	CASRWTGDDEQYF
TRBV28	TRBJ1-4	CASSLRPDEKLFF